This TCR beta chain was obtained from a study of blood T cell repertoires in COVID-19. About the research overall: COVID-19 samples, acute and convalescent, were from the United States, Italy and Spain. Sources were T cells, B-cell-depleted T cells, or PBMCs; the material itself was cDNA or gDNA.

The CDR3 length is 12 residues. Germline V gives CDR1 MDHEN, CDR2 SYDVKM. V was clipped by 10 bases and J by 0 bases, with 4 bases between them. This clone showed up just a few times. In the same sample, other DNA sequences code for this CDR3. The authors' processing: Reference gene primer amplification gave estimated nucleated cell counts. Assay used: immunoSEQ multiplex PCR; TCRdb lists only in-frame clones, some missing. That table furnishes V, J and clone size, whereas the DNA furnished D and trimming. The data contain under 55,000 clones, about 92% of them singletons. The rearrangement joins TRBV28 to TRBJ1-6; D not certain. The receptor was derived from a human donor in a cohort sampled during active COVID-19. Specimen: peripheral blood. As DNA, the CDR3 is TGTGCCACGCGCTCCTATAATTCACCCCTCCACTTT. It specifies CATRSYNSPLHF.